This T cell receptor beta chain came from a study of Ad26.COV2.S vaccination and SARS-CoV-2 variants listed by TCRdb under 2021. With respect to the entire study: Donors in the vaccine arm were drawn from COV1001, a phase I-IIa trial of Ad26.COV2.S in healthy adults that was multicentre, randomized, double-blind and placebo-controlled. Ad26.COV2.S was given intramuscularly at 5x10^10 or 1x10^11 viral particles, as a single shot or as two shots 56 days apart. TCRbeta repertoire sequencing was used to assess the specificity and breadth of SARS-CoV-2-reactive T cell receptors after Ad26.COV2.S vaccination. A total of roughly 32 samples were included in the TCR-sequenced set, comprising around 19 Ad26.COV2.S vaccine recipients, 5 placebo recipients and 8 SARS-CoV-2 convalescent individuals. Trial participants were randomized into five groups of five: low-dose or high-dose Ad26.COV2.S given once or twice, or placebo on both occasions. Investigators did not know the trial group allocation while performing experiments and assessing outcomes. Overall study results and their limits: Vaccine and placebo recipients had comparable non-spike TCR breadth, which fits with the vaccine containing only spike. After vaccination, substantial breadth of spike-specific CD8+ and CD4+ T cell responses was reported. The study lacked the statistical power to compare responses across vaccine doses or regimens. The authors noted that the TCR breadth and depth analyses may have underestimated total T cell responses. Compared with placebo recipients, Ad26.COV2.S recipients showed higher spike-specific TCR breadth (P = 0.0014).

The CDR3 runs 11 residues from the cysteine to the phenylalanine. Only CDR3 DNA is held: 33 bases, read in frame from base 1. V is clipped by 6 bases and J by 1 base, and the sequence between their germline boundaries is 6 bases long. CDR1 SQVTM and CDR2 ANQGSEA were looked up in the germline V gene. A remark on this clone: What antigen it recognizes has not been identified. No base quality values were provided; no much bigger clone lies one nucleotide off. The same CDR3 also results from other DNA sequences found in this sample.

This sample's treatment or condition label indicates: 19 received Ad26.COV2.S at low or high dose, single or two shots; about 5 received placebo; per-sample allocation not given. For vaccine and placebo recipients, repertoires were sequenced using samples collected on day 63 after the first injection. Between 29 July and 7 August 2020, Cohort 1b enrolled about two dozen adults aged 18-55 years at one site in Boston, USA. Ad26.COV2.S consisted of a replication-incompetent adenovirus type 26 vector by which a prefusion-stabilized SARS-CoV-2 spike protein from the original Wuhan strain was expressed. TCRbeta CDR3 regions were sequenced with the immunoSEQ Assay. After extraction, genomic DNA underwent amplification by bias-controlled multiplex PCR, followed by high-throughput sequencing. On the authors' methods: Collapsing and filtering of sequences were performed to quantify the absolute abundance of each unique TCRbeta CDR3 region. T cell fraction was estimated by normalization of TCRbeta template counts to usable DNA, with usable DNA being measured through amplification of reference genes present in all nucleated cells. Repertoire TCRs were annotated as SARS-CoV-2-specific by exact matching of V gene, CDR3 amino acid sequence and J gene to a known reactive TCR set. The reference SARS-CoV-2 TCR set came from MIRA and was filtered for enrichment in COVID-19-positive ImmuneCODE repertoires, removing public or cross-reactive TCRs. Based on the MIRA antigens, annotated TCRs were further analysed at the level of specific ORF or position within ORF. Depth was the summed frequency of annotated unique rearrangements, while breadth was defined as annotated unique rearrangements over total unique productive rearrangements. TCR breadth was compared between groups using two-sided Wilcoxon rank-sum tests. The source is immuneACCESS, and TCRdb retained only in-frame sequences with V and J called. Part of the clones is not carried over; for the studies checked, unresolved V genes explain less than half of this, and the remainder is unexplained. V, J and clone size derive from that table, while D and trimming were established from the DNA sequence. The sample table contains roughly 680,000 clones; only one count was recorded for 89% of them. The ten largest clones represent roughly 1.5% of the sample.

This clonotype originated in a person aged 18-60 years who received the Ad26.COV2.S COVID-19 vaccine or a placebo. Material: peripheral blood, obtained in a trial of Ad26.COV2.S vaccine versus placebo. The receptor chain draws on TRBV29-1 and TRBJ1-1; the D gene cannot be resolved reliably. The nucleotide sequence is TGCAGCGTAGAGAGGAACACTGAAGCTTTCTTT. It encodes CSVERNTEAFF.